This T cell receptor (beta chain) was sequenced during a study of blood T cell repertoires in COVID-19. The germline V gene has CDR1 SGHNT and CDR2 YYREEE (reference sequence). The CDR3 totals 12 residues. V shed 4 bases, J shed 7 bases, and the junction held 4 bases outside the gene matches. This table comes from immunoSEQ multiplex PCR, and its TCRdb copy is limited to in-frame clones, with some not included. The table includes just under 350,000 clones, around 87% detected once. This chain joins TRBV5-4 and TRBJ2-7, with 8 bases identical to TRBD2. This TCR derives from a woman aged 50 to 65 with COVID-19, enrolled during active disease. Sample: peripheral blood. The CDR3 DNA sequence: TGTGCCAGCAGCCTCGGGGGGGGAGAGCAGTACTTC. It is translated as CASSLGGGEQYF.